The subject of this entry is one T cell receptor (beta chain). Antigen: not known. A much larger clone differs by one base, so this may be a read error. Trimming at V came to 4 bases and at J to 4 bases, leaving 8 bases not matched to a gene. There are 14 residues in the CDR3. Germline CDR1 reads GTSNPN; CDR2 reads SVGIG (reference sequence). This sample's RNA came from whole unsorted tissue. This entry is derived from a study of tumor and adjacent non-tumor tissue in lung cancer. Study background: Patients comprised approximately eleven adenocarcinoma, a couple of squamous cell carcinoma and 1 small cell lung cancer. Each sample yielded 4 million to 5 million productive TCRbeta reads on average. Study-level points and caveats: Tumor tissue had significantly higher TCR diversity than normal lung.

Three rounds of nested PCR, following a modified ARM-PCR protocol, produced the TCRbeta library. Via MiXCR, TCRdb re-called the multiplex PCR reads, giving one row per CDR3 protein. The sample lists about 93,000 distinct CDR3 sequences, less than 80% occurring once. The sequencing input was lung tumor tissue. The V call is TRBV30, the J call TRBJ2-7; TRBD1 aligns across 9 bases. This receptor was taken from a man aged 60-69 years with non-small cell lung cancer. The CDR3 DNA reads as TGTGCCTGGATGATGGGACAGGGAACATACGAGCAGTACTTC. Amino acids: CAWMMGQGTYEQYF.